This T cell receptor (beta chain) was identified in a study of blood T cell repertoires in COVID-19. Study-level background: T cells, B-cell-depleted T cells, or PBMCs provided the cDNA or gDNA that served as material.

Original handling: For nucleated cells, counts were estimated from reference gene primer amplification. Produced via immunoSEQ multiplex PCR; TCRdb's table is partial and in-frame only. That table gives V, J and clone size, and the DNA gave D and trimming. This table has 200,000 to 250,000 clones, 70% to 90% appearing once. Germline assignment: CDR1 LNHDA and CDR2 SQIVND (reference sequence). This CDR3 spans 15 amino acids. V trimming: 3 bases; J trimming: 1 base; junction bases outside the gene matches: 3. Participants were aged 18 to 89 years from about two dozen US areas. Grouping used clinical history reported by participants in a survey and questionnaire.

The source material was PBMCs or T cells enriched from blood (not recorded which). V and J are TRBV19 and TRBJ1-1, with TRBD1 matching over 9 bases. The sequence derives from a young man who had recovered from COVID-19. The CDR3 bases are TGTGCCAGTAGTATCAACAGGGGGCCGAACACTGAAGCTTTCTTT. It codes for CASSINRGPNTEAFF.